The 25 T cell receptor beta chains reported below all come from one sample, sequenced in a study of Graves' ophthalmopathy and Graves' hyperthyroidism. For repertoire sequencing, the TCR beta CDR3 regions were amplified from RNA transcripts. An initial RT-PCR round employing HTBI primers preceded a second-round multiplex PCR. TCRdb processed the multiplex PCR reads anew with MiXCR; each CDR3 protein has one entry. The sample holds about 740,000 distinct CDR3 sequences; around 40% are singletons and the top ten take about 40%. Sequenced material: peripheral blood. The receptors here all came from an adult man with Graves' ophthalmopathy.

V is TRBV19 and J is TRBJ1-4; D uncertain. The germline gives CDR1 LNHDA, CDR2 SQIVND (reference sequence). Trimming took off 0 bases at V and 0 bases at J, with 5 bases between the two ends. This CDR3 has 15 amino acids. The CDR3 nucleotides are TGTGCCAGTAGTATAGAGGGGTCAACTAATGAAAAACTGTTTTTT. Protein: CASSIEGSTNEKLFF.

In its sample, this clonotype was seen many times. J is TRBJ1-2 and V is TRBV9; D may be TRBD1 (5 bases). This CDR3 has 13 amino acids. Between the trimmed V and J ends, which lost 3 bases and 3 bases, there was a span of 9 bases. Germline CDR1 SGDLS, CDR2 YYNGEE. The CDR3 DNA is TGTGCCAGCAGCGGCGGGGCGGACTATGGCTACACCTTC. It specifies CASSGGADYGYTF.

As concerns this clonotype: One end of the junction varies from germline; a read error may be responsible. The CDR3 DNA follows: TGTACCAGCAGAGATACTGAGAATTCACCCCTCCACTTT. This encodes CTSRDTENSPLHF. The chain has TRBV25-1 and TRBJ1-6; no clear D. The CDR3 has 13 residues. CDR1 and CDR2 (germline): MGHDK, SYGVNS.

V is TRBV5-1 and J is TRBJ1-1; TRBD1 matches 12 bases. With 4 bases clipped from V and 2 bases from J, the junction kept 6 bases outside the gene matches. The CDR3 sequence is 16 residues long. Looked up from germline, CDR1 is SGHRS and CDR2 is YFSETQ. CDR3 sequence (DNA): TGCGCCAGCAGCCCGGTGGGACAGGGGGCCAACACTGAAGCTTTCTTT. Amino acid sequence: CASSPVGQGANTEAFF.

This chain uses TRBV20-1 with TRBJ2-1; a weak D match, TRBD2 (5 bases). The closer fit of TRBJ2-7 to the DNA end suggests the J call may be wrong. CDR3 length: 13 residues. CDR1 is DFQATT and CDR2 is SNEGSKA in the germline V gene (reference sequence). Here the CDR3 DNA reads TGCAGTGCTAGCGCGGAGGTCTACAACGAGCAGTACTTC. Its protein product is CSASAEVYNEQYF.

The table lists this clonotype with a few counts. DNA for the CDR3: TGTGCCATCAGTGAGGGACAGGGGGTGGATGGCACTGAAGCTTTCTTT. It encodes CAISEGQGVDGTEAFF. V and J are TRBV10-3 and TRBJ1-1, with 10 bases fitting TRBD1. Trimming removed 2 bases from V and 4 bases from J; junction bases left unmatched: 7. The germline gives CDR1 ENHRY, CDR2 SYGVKD. The CDR3 has 16 residues.

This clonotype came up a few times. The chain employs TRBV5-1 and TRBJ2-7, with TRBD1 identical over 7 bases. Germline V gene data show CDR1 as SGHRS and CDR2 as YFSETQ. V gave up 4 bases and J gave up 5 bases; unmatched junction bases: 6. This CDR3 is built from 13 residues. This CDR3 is CASSPQGLHEQYF. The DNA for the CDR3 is TGCGCCAGCAGCCCACAGGGGTTGCACGAGCAGTACTTC.

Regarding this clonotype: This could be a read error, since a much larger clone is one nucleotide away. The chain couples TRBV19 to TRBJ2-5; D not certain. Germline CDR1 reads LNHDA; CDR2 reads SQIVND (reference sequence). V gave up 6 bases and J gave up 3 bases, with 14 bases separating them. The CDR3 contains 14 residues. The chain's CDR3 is CASSPELRKETQYF. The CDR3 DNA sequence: TGTGCCAGTAGCCCTGAACTGAGAAAAGAGACCCAGTACTTC.

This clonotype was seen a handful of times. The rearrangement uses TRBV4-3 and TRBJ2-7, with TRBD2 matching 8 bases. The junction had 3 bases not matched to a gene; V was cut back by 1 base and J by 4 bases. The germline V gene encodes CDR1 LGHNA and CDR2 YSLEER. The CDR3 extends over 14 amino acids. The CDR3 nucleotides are TGCGCCAGCAGCCAAGGCGGGAGGAGATACGAGCAGTACTTC. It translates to CASSQGGRRYEQYF.

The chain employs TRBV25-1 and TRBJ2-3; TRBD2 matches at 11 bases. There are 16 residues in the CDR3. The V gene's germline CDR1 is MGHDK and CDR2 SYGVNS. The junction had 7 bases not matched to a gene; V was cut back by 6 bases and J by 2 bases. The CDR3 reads CASSRTSGYSTDTQYF. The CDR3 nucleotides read TGTGCCAGCAGCCGGACTAGCGGGTATTCCACAGATACGCAGTATTTT.

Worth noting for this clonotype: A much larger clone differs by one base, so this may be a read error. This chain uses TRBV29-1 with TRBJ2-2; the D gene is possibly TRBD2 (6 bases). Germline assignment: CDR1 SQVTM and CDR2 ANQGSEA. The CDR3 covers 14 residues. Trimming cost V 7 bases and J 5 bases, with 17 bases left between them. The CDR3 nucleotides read TGCAGCGCTCACTCTCCCGGGGGTACCGGGGAGCTGTTTTTT. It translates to CSAHSPGGTGELFF.

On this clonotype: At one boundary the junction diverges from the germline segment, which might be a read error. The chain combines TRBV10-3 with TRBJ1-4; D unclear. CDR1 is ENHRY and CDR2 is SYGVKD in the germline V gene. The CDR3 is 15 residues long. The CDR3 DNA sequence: TGTGCCAGCAGTGAAGGCAGTTGGGCAAATGAAAAACTGTTTTTT. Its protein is CASSEGSWANEKLFF.

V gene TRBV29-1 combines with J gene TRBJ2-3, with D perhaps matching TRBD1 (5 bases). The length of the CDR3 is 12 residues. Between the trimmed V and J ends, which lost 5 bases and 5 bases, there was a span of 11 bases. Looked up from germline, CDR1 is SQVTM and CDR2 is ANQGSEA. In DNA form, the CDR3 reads TGCAGCGTTTCAAGGGGCAGAGATACGCAGTATTTT. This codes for CSVSRGRDTQYF.

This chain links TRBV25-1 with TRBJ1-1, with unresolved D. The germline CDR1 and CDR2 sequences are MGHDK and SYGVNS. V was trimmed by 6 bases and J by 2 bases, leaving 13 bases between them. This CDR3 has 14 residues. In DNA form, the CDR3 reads TGTGCCAGCAGGCCTACAGCTTTCAACACTGAAGCTTTCTTT. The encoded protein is CASRPTAFNTEAFF. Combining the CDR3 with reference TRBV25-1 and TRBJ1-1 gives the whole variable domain EADIYQTPRYLVIGTGKKITLECSQTMGHDKMYWYQQDPGMELHLIHYSYGVNSTEKGDLSSESTVSRIRTEHFPLTLESARPSHTSQYLCASRPTAFNTEAFFGQGTRLTVV.

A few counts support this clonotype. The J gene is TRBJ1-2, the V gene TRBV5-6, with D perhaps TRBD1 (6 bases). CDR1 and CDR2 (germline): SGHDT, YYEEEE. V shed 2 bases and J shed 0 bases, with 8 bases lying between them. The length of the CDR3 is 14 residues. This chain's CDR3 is CASSFWTANYGYTF. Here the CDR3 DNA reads TGTGCCAGCAGCTTTTGGACAGCTAACTATGGCTACACCTTC.

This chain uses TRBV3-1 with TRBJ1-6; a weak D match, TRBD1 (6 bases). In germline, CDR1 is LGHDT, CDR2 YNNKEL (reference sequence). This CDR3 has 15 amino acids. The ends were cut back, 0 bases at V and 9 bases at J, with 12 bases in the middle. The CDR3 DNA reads TGTGCCAGCAGCCAAGAGGGCACAGGGCCTTCACCCCTCCACTTT. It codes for CASSQEGTGPSPLHF. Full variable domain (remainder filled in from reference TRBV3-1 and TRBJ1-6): DTAVSQTPKYLVTQMGNDKSIKCEQNLGHDTMYWYKQDSKKFLKIMFSYNNKELIINETVPNRFSPKSPDKAHLNLHINSLELGDSAVYFCASSQEGTGPSPLHFGNGTRLTVT.

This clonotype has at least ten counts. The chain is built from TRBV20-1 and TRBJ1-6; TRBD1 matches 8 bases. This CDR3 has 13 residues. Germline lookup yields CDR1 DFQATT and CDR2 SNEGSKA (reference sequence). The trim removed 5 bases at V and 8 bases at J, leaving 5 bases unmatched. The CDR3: CSAQDRDDSPLHF. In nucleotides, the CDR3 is TGCAGTGCTCAGGACAGGGATGATTCACCCCTCCACTTT.

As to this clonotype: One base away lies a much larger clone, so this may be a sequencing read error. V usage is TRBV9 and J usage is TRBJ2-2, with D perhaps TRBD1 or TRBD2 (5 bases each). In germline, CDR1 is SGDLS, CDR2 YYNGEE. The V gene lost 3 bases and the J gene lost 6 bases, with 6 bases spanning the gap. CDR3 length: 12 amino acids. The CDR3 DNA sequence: TGTGCCAGCAGCGGGGACGCCGGGGAGCTGTTTTTT. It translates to CASSGDAGELFF.

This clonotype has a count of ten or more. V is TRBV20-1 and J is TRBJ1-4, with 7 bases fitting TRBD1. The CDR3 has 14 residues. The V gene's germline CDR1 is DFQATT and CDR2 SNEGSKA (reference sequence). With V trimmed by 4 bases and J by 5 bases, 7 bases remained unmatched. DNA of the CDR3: TGCAGTGCTACGTCCCTGACAGGGAATGAAAAACTGTTTTTT. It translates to CSATSLTGNEKLFF.

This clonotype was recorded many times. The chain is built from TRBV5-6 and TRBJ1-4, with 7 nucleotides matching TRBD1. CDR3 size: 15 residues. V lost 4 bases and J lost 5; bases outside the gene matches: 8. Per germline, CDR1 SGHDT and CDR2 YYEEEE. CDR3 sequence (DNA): TGTGCCAGCAGCAGCTGGGACAGAACGAATGAAAAACTGTTTTTT. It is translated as CASSSWDRTNEKLFF.

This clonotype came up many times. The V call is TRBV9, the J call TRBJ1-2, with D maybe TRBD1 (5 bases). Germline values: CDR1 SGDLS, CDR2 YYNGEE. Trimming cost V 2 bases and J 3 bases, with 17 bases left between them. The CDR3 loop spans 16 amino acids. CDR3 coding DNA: TGTGCCAGCAGCGTCAATAACAGGACATTACACTATGGCTACACCTTC. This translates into CASSVNNRTLHYGYTF.

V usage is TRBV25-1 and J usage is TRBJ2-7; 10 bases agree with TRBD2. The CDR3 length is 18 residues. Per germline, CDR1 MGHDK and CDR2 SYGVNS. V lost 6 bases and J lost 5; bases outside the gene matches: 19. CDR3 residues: CASSLGLARECFPHEQYF. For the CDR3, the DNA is TGTGCCAGCAGCTTGGGACTAGCGAGAGAATGTTTCCCCCACGAGCAGTACTTC.

The DNA for the CDR3 is TGTGCCAGCAGTTTCGCCAGGGGTCTGGATTGGGGCACTGAAGCTTTCTTT. This gives the protein CASSFARGLDWGTEAFF. The V call is TRBV12-3 or TRBV12-4, the J call TRBJ1-1; TRBD1 might be the D (6 bases). V was pared by 3 bases and J by 4 bases, with 21 bases between. The CDR3 runs 17 residues.

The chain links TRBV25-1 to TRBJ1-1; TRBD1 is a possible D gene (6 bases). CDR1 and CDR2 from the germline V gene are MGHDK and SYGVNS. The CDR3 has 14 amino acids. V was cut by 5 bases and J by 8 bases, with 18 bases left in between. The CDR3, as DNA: TGTGCCAGCAGTCCGGGAACAGGGAATCGGGAAGCTTTCTTT. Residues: CASSPGTGNREAFF.

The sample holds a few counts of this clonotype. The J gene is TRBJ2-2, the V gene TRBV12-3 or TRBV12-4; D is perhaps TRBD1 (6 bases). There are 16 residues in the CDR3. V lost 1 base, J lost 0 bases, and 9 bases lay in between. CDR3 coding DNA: TGTGCCAGCAGTTTAGGACAGGCAGCGAACACCGGGGAGCTGTTTTTT. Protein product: CASSLGQAANTGELFF.